Below, one T cell receptor beta chain is given with its context. The antigen remains undetermined. These data are taken from a study of T-cell memory formation after mild COVID-19. Background on the study: Largely donor-specific TCR clusters were found.

General study results and limits: Mainly in CM and EM were contracting CD4+ clones; CD8+ were in EMRA. What remained unconfirmed was the SARS-CoV-2 specificity of second-wave clones peaking on day 37.

5'RACE primed from the constant segment yielded TCR alpha and TCR beta cDNA libraries bearing sample barcodes and UMIs. Each CDR3 protein gets one entry after TCRdb re-called the 5' RACE reads with MiXCR. The sample has about 340,000 distinct CDR3 sequences; under 25% are singletons. This clonotype was obtained from an adult woman who had mild COVID-19 (a few samples of this study predate the infection). Cell type and time point are not known. The sequenced sample consisted of PBMCs or a T cell subset sorted from them (not recorded which).

CDR3 sequence: CAIQTGHYEQYF. Here the CDR3 DNA reads TGTGCCATACAGACAGGTCACTACGAGCAGTACTTC. The genes are TRBV6-2 or TRBV6-3 and TRBJ2-7; D is possibly TRBD1 (6 bases). CDR3 length: 12 amino acids. Germline-derived CDR1 and CDR2 are MNHEY and SVGEGT. Trimming shortened V by 10 bases and J by 3 bases, and 13 bases separated the two germline ends.